This paragraph covers one T cell receptor beta chain sequence. The data are from a study of blood T cell repertoires in COVID-19. In the study overall: There were acute and convalescent COVID-19 samples, and they came from the United States, Italy and Spain. Sample material is recorded as cDNA or gDNA derived from T cells, B-cell-depleted T cells, or PBMCs.

Original methodology: Estimated nucleated cell counts came from reference gene primer amplification. Profiling relied on immunoSEQ multiplex PCR, and the TCRdb table lists in-frame clones only, not all of them. Clone size and the V and J calls come from that table; the DNA yielded D and trimming. The sample consists of 150,000 to 200,000 clones, around 77% of them appearing once. CDR1 is LGHNA, CDR2 YSLEER, per germline. Trimming took 4 bases from V and 0 from J, leaving 9 bases between them. CDR3 length equals 14 residues. The chain combines TRBV4-3 with TRBJ1-1, with a tentative D call TRBD1 (5 bases). Sequencing was performed on peripheral blood. The sequence derives from a man aged 55 to 70 with active or convalescent COVID-19. The CDR3 spells CASSRTGMNTEAFF. CDR3 coding DNA: TGCGCCAGCAGCCGAACAGGTATGAACACTGAAGCTTTCTTT.